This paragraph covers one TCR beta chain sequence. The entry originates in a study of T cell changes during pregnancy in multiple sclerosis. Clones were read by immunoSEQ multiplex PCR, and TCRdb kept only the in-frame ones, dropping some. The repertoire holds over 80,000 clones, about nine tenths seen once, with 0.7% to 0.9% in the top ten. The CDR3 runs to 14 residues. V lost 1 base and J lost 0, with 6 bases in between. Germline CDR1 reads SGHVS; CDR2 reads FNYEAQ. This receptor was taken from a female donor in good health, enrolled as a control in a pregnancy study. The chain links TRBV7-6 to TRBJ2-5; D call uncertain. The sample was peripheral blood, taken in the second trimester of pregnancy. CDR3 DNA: TGTGCCAGCAGCTTAGGCGCTTACCAAGAGACCCAGTACTTC. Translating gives CASSLGAYQETQYF.